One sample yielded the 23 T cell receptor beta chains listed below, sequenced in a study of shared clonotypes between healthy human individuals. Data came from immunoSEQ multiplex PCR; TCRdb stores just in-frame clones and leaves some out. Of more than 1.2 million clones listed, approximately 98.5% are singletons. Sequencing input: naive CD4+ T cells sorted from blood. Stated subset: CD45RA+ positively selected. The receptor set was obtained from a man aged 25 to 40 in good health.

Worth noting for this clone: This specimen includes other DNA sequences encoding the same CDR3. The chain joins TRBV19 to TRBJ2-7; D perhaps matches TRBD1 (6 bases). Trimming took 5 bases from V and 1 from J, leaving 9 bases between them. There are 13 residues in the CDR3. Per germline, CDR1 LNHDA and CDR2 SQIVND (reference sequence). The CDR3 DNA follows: TGTGCCAGTAGTTTAACAGGGTCCTACGAGCAGTACTTC. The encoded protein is CASSLTGSYEQYF.

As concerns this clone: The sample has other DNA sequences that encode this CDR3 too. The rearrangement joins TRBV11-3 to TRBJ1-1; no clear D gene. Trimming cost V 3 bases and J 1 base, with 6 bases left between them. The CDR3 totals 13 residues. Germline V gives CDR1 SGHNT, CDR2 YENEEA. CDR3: CASSLTPNTEAFF. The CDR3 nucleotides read TGTGCCAGCAGCTTGACCCCGAACACTGAAGCTTTCTTT.

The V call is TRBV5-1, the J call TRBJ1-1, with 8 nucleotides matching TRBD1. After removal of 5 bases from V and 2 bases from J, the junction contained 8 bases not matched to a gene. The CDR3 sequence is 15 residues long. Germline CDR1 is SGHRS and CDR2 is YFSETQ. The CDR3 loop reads CASSSQDRVNTEAFF. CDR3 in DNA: TGCGCCAGCAGTTCCCAGGACAGGGTAAACACTGAAGCTTTCTTT.

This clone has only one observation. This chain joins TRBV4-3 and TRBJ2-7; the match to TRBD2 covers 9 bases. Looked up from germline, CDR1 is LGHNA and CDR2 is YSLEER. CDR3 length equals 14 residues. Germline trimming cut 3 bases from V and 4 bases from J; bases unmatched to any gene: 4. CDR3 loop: CASSQGLAGYEQYF. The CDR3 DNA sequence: TGCGCCAGCAGCCAGGGACTAGCTGGGTACGAGCAGTACTTC.

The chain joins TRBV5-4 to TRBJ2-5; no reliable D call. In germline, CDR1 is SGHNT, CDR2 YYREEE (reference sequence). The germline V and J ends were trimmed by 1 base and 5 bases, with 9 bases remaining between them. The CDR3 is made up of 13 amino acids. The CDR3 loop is CASSLRGPETQYF. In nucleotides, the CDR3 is TGTGCCAGCAGCTTGCGTGGCCCGGAGACCCAGTACTTC. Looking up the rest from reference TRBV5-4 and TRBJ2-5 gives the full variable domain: ETGVTQSPTHLIKTRGQQVTLRCSSQSGHNTVSWYQQALGQGPQFIFQYYREEENGRGNFPPRFSGLQFPNYSSELNVNALELDDSALYLCASSLRGPETQYFGPGTRLLVL.

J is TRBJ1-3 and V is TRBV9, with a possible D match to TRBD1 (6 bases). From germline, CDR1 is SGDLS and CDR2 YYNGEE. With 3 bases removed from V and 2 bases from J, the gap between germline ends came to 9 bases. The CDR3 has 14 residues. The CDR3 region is CASSAHRAGNTIYF. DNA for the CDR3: TGTGCCAGCAGCGCCCACAGGGCTGGAAACACCATATATTTT. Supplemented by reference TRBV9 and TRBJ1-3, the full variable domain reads DSGVTQTPKHLITATGQRVTLRCSPRSGDLSVYWYQQSLDQGLQFLIQYYNGEERAKGNILERFSAQQFPDLHSELNLSSLELGDSALYFCASSAHRAGNTIYFGEGSWLTVV.

The CDR3 protein is CASSFRTGTGELFF. The CDR3 nucleotides are TGTGCCAGCAGTTTTCGGACAGGTACCGGGGAGCTGTTTTTT. The rearrangement links TRBV28 to TRBJ2-2; TRBD1 agrees at 7 bases. V shed 3 bases, J shed 5 bases, and the junction held 3 bases outside the gene matches. This CDR3 contains 14 residues. The germline V gene has CDR1 MDHEN and CDR2 SYDVKM. Based on the CDR3 plus reference TRBV28 and TRBJ2-2, the full variable domain is DVKVTQSSRYLVKRTGEKVFLECVQDMDHENMFWYRQDPGLGLRLIYFSYDVKMKEKGDIPEGYSVSREKKERFSLILESASTNQTSMYLCASSFRTGTGELFFGEGSRLTVL.

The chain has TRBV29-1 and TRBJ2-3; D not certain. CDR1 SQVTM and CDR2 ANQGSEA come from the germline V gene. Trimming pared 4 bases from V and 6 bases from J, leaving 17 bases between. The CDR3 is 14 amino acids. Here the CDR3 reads CSVVRVLAPDTQYF. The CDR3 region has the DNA TGCAGCGTTGTAAGGGTCCTCGCTCCGGATACGCAGTATTTT.

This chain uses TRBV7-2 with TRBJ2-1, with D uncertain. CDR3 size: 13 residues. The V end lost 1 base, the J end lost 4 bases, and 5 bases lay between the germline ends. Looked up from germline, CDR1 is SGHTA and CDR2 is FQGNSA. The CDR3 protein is CASSLEEYNEQFF. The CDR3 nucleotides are TGTGCCAGCAGCTTAGAAGAATACAATGAGCAGTTCTTC.

CDR3 in DNA: TGTGCCAGTAGTCGCCGGGACAGGGATGGCGAGCAGTACTTC. It yields the protein CASSRRDRDGEQYF. The chain is built from TRBV19 and TRBJ2-7; TRBD1 agrees at 9 bases. J lost 6 bases, V lost 5 bases, and 8 bases had no gene match. Germline CDR1 LNHDA, CDR2 SQIVND (reference sequence). The CDR3 extends over 14 amino acids.

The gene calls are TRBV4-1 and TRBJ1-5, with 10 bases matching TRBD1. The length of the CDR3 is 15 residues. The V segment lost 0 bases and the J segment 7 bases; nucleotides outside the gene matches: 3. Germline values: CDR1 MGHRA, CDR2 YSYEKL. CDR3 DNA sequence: TGCGCCAGCAGCCAAGAGGTGACAGGGGGCCAGCCCCAGCATTTT. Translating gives CASSQEVTGGQPQHF.

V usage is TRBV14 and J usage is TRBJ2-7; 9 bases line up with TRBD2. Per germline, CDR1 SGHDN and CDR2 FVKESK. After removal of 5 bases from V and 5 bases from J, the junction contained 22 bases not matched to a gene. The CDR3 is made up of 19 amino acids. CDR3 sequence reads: CASSSPLLGVAGVRNEQYF. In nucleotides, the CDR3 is TGTGCCAGCAGCTCACCATTGTTGGGAGTAGCGGGAGTCAGGAACGAGCAGTACTTC.

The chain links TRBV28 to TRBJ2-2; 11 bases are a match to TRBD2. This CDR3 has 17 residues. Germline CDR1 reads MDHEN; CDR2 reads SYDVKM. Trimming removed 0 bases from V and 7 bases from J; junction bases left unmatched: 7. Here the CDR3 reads CASSLWRTGTSGGELFF. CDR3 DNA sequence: TGTGCCAGCAGTTTATGGAGGACCGGGACTAGCGGCGGGGAGCTGTTTTTT.

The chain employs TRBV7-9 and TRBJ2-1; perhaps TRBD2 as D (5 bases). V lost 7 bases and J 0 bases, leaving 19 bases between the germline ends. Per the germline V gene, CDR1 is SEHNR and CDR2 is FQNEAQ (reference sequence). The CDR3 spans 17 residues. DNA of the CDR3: TGTGCCAGCAACGAGCGGCGGGCCCAAAGCTCCTACAATGAGCAGTTCTTC. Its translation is CASNERRAQSSYNEQFF.

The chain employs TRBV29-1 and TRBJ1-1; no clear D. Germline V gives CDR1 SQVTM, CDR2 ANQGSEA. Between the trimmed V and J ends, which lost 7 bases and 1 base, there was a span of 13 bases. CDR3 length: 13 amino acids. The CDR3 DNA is TGCAGCGCTGGGCGGGGTTCGAACACTGAAGCTTTCTTT. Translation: CSAGRGSNTEAFF. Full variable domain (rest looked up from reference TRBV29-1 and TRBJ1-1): SAVISQKPSRDICQRGTSLTIQCQVDSQVTMMFWYRQQPGQSLTLIATANQGSEATYESGFVIDKFPISRPNLTFSTLTVSNMSPEDSSIYLCSAGRGSNTEAFFGQGTRLTVV.

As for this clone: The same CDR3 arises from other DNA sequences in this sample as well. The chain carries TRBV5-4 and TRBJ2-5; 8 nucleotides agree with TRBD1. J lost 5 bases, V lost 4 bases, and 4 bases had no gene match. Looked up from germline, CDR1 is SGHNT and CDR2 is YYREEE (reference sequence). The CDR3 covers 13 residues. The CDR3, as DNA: TGTGCCAGCAGCCCGACAGGGGTCGAGACCCAGTACTTC. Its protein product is CASSPTGVETQYF.

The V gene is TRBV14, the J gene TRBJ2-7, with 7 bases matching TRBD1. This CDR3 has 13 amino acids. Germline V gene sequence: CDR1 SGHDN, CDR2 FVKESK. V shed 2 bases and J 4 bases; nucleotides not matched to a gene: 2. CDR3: CASSQRQGYEQYF. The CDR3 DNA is TGTGCCAGCAGCCAACGACAGGGATACGAGCAGTACTTC.

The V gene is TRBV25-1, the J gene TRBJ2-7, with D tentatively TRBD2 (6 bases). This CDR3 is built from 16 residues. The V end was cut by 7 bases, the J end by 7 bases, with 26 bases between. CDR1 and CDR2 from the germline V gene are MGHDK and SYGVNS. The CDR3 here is CASNPGLSSFDSEQYF. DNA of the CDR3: TGTGCCAGCAACCCGGGACTCTCTTCATTCGATTCTGAGCAGTACTTC.

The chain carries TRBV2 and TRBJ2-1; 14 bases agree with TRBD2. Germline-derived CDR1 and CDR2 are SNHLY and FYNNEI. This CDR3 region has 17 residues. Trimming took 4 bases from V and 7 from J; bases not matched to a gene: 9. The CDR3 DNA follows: TGTGCCAGCAGTGGACTAGCGGGAGGGCCATCTCGGAATGAGCAGTTCTTC. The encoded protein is CASSGLAGGPSRNEQFF.

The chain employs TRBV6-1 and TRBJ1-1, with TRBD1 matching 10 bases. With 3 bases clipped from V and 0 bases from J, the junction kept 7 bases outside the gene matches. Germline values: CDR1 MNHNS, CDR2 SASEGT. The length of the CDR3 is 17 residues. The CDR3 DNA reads TGTGCCAGCAGTGACGGACAGGGGGTCCGGATGAACACTGAAGCTTTCTTT. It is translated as CASSDGQGVRMNTEAFF.

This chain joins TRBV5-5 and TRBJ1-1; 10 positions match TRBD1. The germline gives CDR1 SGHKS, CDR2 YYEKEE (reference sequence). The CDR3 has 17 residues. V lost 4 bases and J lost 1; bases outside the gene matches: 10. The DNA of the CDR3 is TGTGCCAGCAGCCCAAGAGGGACAGGGGTTCCGAACACTGAAGCTTTCTTT. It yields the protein CASSPRGTGVPNTEAFF.

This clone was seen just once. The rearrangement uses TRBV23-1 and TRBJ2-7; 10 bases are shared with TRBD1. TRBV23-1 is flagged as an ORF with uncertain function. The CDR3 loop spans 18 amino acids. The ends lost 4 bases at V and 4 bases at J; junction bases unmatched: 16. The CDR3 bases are TGCGCCAGCAGTCGATCGCCAGACAGGGGGCTCCCTTCTTACGAGCAGTACTTC. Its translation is CASSRSPDRGLPSYEQYF.

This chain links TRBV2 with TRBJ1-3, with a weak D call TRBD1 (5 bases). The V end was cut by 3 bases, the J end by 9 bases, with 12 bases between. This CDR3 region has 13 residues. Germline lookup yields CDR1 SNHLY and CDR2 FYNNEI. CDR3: CASSEGLGGTIYF. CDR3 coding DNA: TGTGCCAGCAGTGAGGGTCTTGGGGGCACCATATATTTT. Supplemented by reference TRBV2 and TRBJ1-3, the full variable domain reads EPEVTQTPSHQVTQMGQEVILRCVPISNHLYFYWYRQILGQKVEFLVSFYNNEISEKSEIFDDQFSVERPDGSNFTLKIRSTKLEDSAMYFCASSEGLGGTIYFGEGSWLTVV.